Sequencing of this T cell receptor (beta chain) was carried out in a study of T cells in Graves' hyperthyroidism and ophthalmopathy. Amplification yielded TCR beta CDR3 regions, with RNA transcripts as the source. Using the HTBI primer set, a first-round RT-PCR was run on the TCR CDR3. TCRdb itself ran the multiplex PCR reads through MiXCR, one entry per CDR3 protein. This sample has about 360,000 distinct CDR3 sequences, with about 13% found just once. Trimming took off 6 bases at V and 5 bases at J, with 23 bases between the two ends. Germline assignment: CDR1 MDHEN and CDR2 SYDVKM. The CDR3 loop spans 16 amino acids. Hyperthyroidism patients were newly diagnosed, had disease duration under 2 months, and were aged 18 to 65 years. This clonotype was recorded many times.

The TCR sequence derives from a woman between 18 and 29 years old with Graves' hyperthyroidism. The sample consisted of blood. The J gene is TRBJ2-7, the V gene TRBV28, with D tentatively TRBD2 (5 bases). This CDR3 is CASRRGRALPEDEQYF. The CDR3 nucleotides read TGTGCCAGCAGGCGAGGGAGAGCGCTCCCTGAGGACGAGCAGTACTTC.